Listed here is a single T cell receptor (beta chain). Sequencing was performed with immunoSEQ multiplex PCR; in TCRdb, only in-frame clones are kept and a portion is missing. The sample shows over a million clones, about 80% of them seen only once. Only Caucasian adults living in Nashville, Tennessee served as donors. Splitting the CD4+ cells yielded a CD45RA+ naive subset and a CD45RA-negative memory subset. This CDR3 is 18 amino acids long. With 5 bases clipped from V and 7 bases from J, the junction kept 14 bases outside the gene matches. Germline V gene sequence: CDR1 MGHRA, CDR2 YSYEKL. This record belongs to a study of shared clonotypes between healthy human individuals.

The rearrangement links TRBV4-1 to TRBJ2-1; 13 bases fit TRBD2. This sequence was found in a man between 18 and 29 years old in good health. Some clones in this sample may be carry-over from other donors' samples. Input material: memory CD4+ T cells from PBMCs. Described subset: CD45RA-negative fraction. CDR3 sequence (DNA): TGCGCCAGCAGCAAAAACCCCAGGACTAGCGGGAGTGTTAATGAGCAGTTCTTC. As protein: CASSKNPRTSGSVNEQFF.